The source of this T cell receptor beta chain is a study of identical twins' blood T cells (dated by TCRdb to 2012 to 2015). Context from the whole study: Some 48 million Illumina reads were obtained across some twelve libraries, of which six were alpha-chain libraries and six were beta-chain libraries. The study compared TCR alpha and beta chain repertoires of three pairs of monozygous twins using next-generation sequencing to assess genetic influence on repertoire formation. The investigation overall reported the following: Among the most abundant TCRbeta clonotypes, every donor shared more CDR3 sequences with her own twin than with unrelated donors. The number of CDR3 clonotypes shared between two donors was mainly determined by the product of the cloneset sizes of the two donors, and no clear deviation from this trend was shown by twins. Because the twins were reared together, environmental influences could not be ruled out as the explanation for twin similarity. Twin pairs were reported to be markedly more alike in V gene usage than unrelated donors were, even when looking at non-selected out-of-frame TCRbeta clonotypes. Independent studies were stated to be required to validate the proposed role of the TCRalpha J segment in MHC recognition during thymic selection.

Library preparation employed 5' RACE. The sequencing machine was an Illumina Genome Analyzer IIx. To prepare the RNA-based TCR cDNA libraries, a previously described protocol was followed, with several modifications. To prevent cross-contamination, barcodes specific to each sample were added to both ends of every TCR cDNA library during cDNA synthesis and amplification. As for the authors' bioinformatics: Between about 100,000 and nearly 550,000 clonotypes were identified per individual, with about 2 to 3.6 million CDR3-containing reads per library. Reads with improper barcode index combinations were discarded, after which clonesets were built for each library with the MiTCR software. MiTCR filtered or rescued low-quality reads and corrected PCR and sequencing errors when assembling CDR3 clonotypes. Artificial out-of-frame clonotypes were removed by being mapped to in-frame sequences, with one indel in the CDR3 allowed. Similarity in V and J gene usage between donors was calculated as the Jensen-Shannon divergence divided by the mean entropy. The public reads were run again by TCRdb, first through fastp at Q25 and then through MiXCR, and only productive beta chains were kept. Every CDR3 protein is listed once, alongside the most common genes and DNA of its rows. TCRdb, rather than the study authors, made the V and J calls. Present in this sample are a few hundred thousand distinct CDR3 sequences, under 30% of which were seen just once. Jointly, the top ten make up about 6% of the sample.

V is cut by 8 bases and J by 0 bases, and the space between the germline ends is 14 bases. Spanning cysteine to phenylalanine, the CDR3 consists of 15 amino acids. CDR3 DNA only is kept here, 45 bases in frame from base 1. Looking up the germline V gene yields CDR1 MNHEY and CDR2 SVGEGT. The donors were six healthy women who made up three monozygous twin pairs. All three twin pairs had been reared together, and it was thought likely that the same infectious agents and vaccines had been met by these twin pairs. TCR cDNA libraries were prepared from RNA that was isolated from peripheral blood mononuclear cells. This clonotype has just a few counts. The clone's antigen remains unknown. Base qualities are not recorded, but no much larger clone differs from it by a single base.

Sequenced material: PBMCs. This TCR came from a woman between 18 and 50 years old in good health. The rearranged chain carries TRBV6-2 or TRBV6-3 and TRBJ1-5, with a tentative D gene TRBD1 over 6 matching bases. Read as DNA, the sequence is TGTGCCAGCGAATTACAGGGATATAGCAATCAGCCCCAGCATTTT. Translation gives CASELQGYSNQPQHF.